The rows below give T cell receptor beta chains drawn from one sample of a study of T cell repertoires in cytomegalovirus infection. TCRdb itself ran the reads through MiXCR, one entry per CDR3 protein. There are under 450,000 distinct CDR3 sequences in the sample; about 35% occur only once, and roughly 12% lies in the top ten. Their antigens are not known. Sequencing was performed on cultured PBMCs, taken from culture after CMV antigen stimulation. The receptors stem from a human donor in good health (CMV status not recorded). Some clones in this sample may be carry-over from other donors' samples. The CDR3 runs from the conserved cysteine through the conserved F or W. The D gene is left open where the match is weak. Not all rows give a size; the values are once, few, many and, for expanded clones, a class.

D gene | J gene | CDR3 length | clone size | V gene | CDR3 DNA | CDR3 protein
. | TRBJ2-5 | 13 | . | TRBV9 | TGTGCCAGCAGCTCGGGGAGTCGTGAGACCCAGTACTTC | CASSSGSRETQYF
. | TRBJ1-5 | 15 | few | TRBV12-3/TRBV12-4 | TGTGCCAGCAGAATACAGGGAAATAGCAATCAGCCCCAGCATTTT | CASRIQGNSNQPQHF
TRBD1 | TRBJ1-5 | 13 | many | TRBV29-1 | TGCAGCGTTGGAGGACAGGGAAATCAGCCCCAGCATTTT | CSVGGQGNQPQHF
. | TRBJ1-5 | 15 | . | TRBV9 | TGTGCCAGCAGCGTAGAAGGTCTTAGCAATCAGCCCCAGCATTTT | CASSVEGLSNQPQHF
. | TRBJ2-1 | 15 | few | TRBV11-3 | TGTGCCAGCAGCTTAGCGGAACTTGGGAGCAATGAGCAGTTCTTC | CASSLAELGSNEQFF
TRBD2 | TRBJ2-1 | 16 | many | TRBV4-3 | TGCGCCAGCAGCCAAGCGCCTAGCGGGAGCTACAATGAGCAGTTCTTC | CASSQAPSGSYNEQFF
TRBD2 | TRBJ2-1 | 15 | . | TRBV12-3/TRBV12-4 | TGTGCCAGCAGTAGGACTAGCGGGAGGGAGGGTGAGCAGTTCTTC | CASSRTSGREGEQFF
TRBD2 | TRBJ2-1 | 16 | . | TRBV7-8 | TGTGCCAGCAGCGTTAACGGCGGGAGCTCCTACAATGAGCAGTTCTTC | CASSVNGGSSYNEQFF
. | TRBJ1-1 | 13 | . | TRBV27 | TGTGCCAGCGGGACGGCCATGAACACTGAAGCTTTCTTT | CASGTAMNTEAFF
. | TRBJ1-1 | 12 | . | TRBV20-1 | TGCAGTGCTTGCCGGCCGAACACTGAAGCTTTCTTT | CSACRPNTEAFF
. | TRBJ2-2 | 13 | few | TRBV7-8 | TGTGCCAGCAGCTTAGTCGCCACCGGGGAGCTGTTTTTT | CASSLVATGELFF
TRBD2 | TRBJ2-3 | 20 | . | TRBV4-3 | TGCGCCAGCAGCCATGATACGACTAGCGGGAGAAGTAGTGTGGTAGATACGCAGTATTTT | CASSHDTTSGRSSVVDTQYF
. | TRBJ1-5 | 16 | . | TRBV19 | TGTGCCAGCTTAAAACCCGGGGGAGGGGGTCTTCAGCCCCAGCATTTT | CASLKPGGGGLQPQHF
. | TRBJ2-3 | 16 | few | TRBV4-1 | TGCGCCAGCAGCCAAGATATGAAGGGGGGGACAGATACGCAGTATTTT | CASSQDMKGGTDTQYF
. | TRBJ1-2 | 14 | . | TRBV5-1 | TGCGCCAGCAGCTTGGATCCAGGTGCGGGTGGCTACACCTTC | CASSLDPGAGGYTF
TRBD1 | TRBJ2-1 | 18 | . | TRBV20-1 | TGCAGTGCTAGAGGGACCGGGACAGCCCTGGATTCCTACAATGAGCAGTTCTTC | CSARGTGTALDSYNEQFF
. | TRBJ1-6 | 15 | many | TRBV7-2 | TGTGCCAGCATCTTACAGGGAGACTATAATTCACCCCTCCACTTT | CASILQGDYNSPLHF
. | TRBJ2-1 | 15 | few | TRBV11-2 | TGTGCCAGCAGCCAGGGTCCAGGGCCCAATGATGAGCAGTTCTTC | CASSQGPGPNDEQFF
. | TRBJ1-1 | 12 | few | TRBV4-1 | TGCGCCAGCAGCCAAGAAATTGGTGAAGCTTTCTTT | CASSQEIGEAFF
. | TRBJ1-1 | 14 | . | TRBV5-1 | TGCGCCAGCAGATCCCCTGGGGTCGGGACTGAAGCTTTCTTT | CASRSPGVGTEAFF
. | TRBJ2-3 | 15 | few | TRBV6-2/TRBV6-3 | TGTGCCAGCAGTTACACATCCGGGATCACAGATACGCAGTATTTT | CASSYTSGITDTQYF
. | TRBJ2-3 | 14 | . | TRBV19 | TGTGCCAGTAGTATTGACGGGAGCAGGGTTACGCAGTATTTT | CASSIDGSRVTQYF
TRBD2 | TRBJ2-3 | 16 | . | TRBV6-2/TRBV6-3 | TGTGCCAGCAGTGTGGTAGCGGGAGTTGTGACAGATACGCAGTATTTT | CASSVVAGVVTDTQYF
TRBD1 | TRBJ1-2 | 13 | many | TRBV7-8 | TGTGCCAGCAGCTCGATAGCAGGGGGACGCTACACCTTC | CASSSIAGGRYTF
. | TRBJ2-3 | 13 | once | TRBV24-1 | TGTGCCACCAGTGACCCCCCCACAGATACGCAGTATTTT | CATSDPPTDTQYF
. | TRBJ2-1 | 17 | few | TRBV7-9 | TGTGCCAGCCACAACCCGACGGGCCAGAGCTCCTACAATGAGCAGTTCTTC | CASHNPTGQSSYNEQFF
. | TRBJ2-1 | 12 | . | TRBV4-1 | TGCGCCAGCAGCCAGGCATTTCGGGAGCAGTTCTTC | CASSQAFREQFF
. | TRBJ2-5 | 13 | . | TRBV19 | TGTGCCAGTAGTACGGCTGGCACCCCCCGTCAGTACTTC | CASSTAGTPRQYF
. | TRBJ2-1 | 14 | few | TRBV11-1 | TGTGCCAGCAGCCCCACGGACAGATACAATGAGCAGTTCTTC | CASSPTDRYNEQFF
. | TRBJ2-1 | 15 | few | TRBV19 | TGTGCCAGTAGAGGGTTCGGGAGCTCCTACAATGAGCAGTTCTTC | CASRGFGSSYNEQFF
TRBD1 | TRBJ1-1 | 17 | few | TRBV6-2/TRBV6-3 | TGTGCCAGCAGTCCGCAGGGGGCGAATTTCCGGGACACTGAAGCTTTCTTT | CASSPQGANFRDTEAFF
. | TRBJ1-1 | 16 | few | TRBV12-3/TRBV12-4 | TGTGCCAGCAGTTTAGGGGTCGGCAGGCCGAACACTGAAGCTTTCTTT | CASSLGVGRPNTEAFF
TRBD1 | TRBJ2-2 | 15 | . | TRBV7-8 | TGTGCCAGTCAGAAAGGGGGCGCTAGGACCGGGGAGCTGTTTTTT | CASQKGGARTGELFF
TRBD2 | TRBJ2-1 | 15 | . | TRBV24-1 | TGTGCCACCAGTGATACTAGCGGGAGGGACAATGAGCAGTTCTTC | CATSDTSGRDNEQFF
TRBD1 | TRBJ2-6 | 16 | . | TRBV20-1 | TGCAGTGCTAGGGGACAGGGGGGCGCTGGGGCCAACGTCCTGACTTTC | CSARGQGGAGANVLTF
. | TRBJ1-2 | 14 | few | TRBV6-1 | TGTGCCAGCAGTATGACATCGGCTAACTATGGCTACACCTTC | CASSMTSANYGYTF
TRBD1 | TRBJ2-5 | 15 | . | TRBV6-8 | TGTGCCAGCAGTTACCGCGGGACAGGGGGAGAGACCCAGTACTTC | CASSYRGTGGETQYF
TRBD1 | TRBJ2-7 | 12 | . | TRBV11-2 | TGTGCCAGCAGCTTGGGGGACAGGGTAGTTTACTTC | CASSLGDRVVYF
. | TRBJ2-1 | 15 | few | TRBV20-1 | TGCAGTGCTAGAGATAAGGGGGTATGGTACAATGAGCAGTTCTTC | CSARDKGVWYNEQFF
. | TRBJ2-2 | 15 | . | TRBV27 | TGTGCCAGCAAGTTTGGAGGGGTGAACACCGGGGAGCTGTTTTTT | CASKFGGVNTGELFF
. | TRBJ2-1 | 13 | few | TRBV4-1 | TGCGCCAGCAGCCAAGGCCCCGGGGTAACGCAGTTCTTC | CASSQGPGVTQFF
TRBD1 | TRBJ1-1 | 15 | . | TRBV12-3/TRBV12-4 | TGTGCCAGCACGACAGGGGGCGCGGTGATAACTGAAGCTTTCTTT | CASTTGGAVITEAFF
TRBD2 | TRBJ2-5 | 14 | . | TRBV28 | TGTGCCAGCAGTAAAGCGGGGGGAGGGGAGACCCAGTACTTC | CASSKAGGGETQYF
. | TRBJ2-3 | 16 | . | TRBV4-3 | TGCGCCAGCAGCCGTATTGGAGCCCGGGGCACAGATACGCAGTATTTT | CASSRIGARGTDTQYF
. | TRBJ2-5 | 13 | many | TRBV7-2 | TGTGCCAGCAGTCGTACAGGAGGGGAGACCCAGTACTTC | CASSRTGGETQYF
. | TRBJ1-1 | 14 | . | TRBV19 | TGTGCCAGTAGTATAGGGGGGGCAAACACTGAAGCTTTCTTT | CASSIGGANTEAFF
. | TRBJ2-3 | 16 | . | TRBV7-2 | TGTGCCAGCAGCTTAGTTTGGGGAATGGGCACAGATACGCAGTATTTT | CASSLVWGMGTDTQYF
. | TRBJ2-2 | 18 | . | TRBV4-1 | TGCGCCAGCAGCCAAGTCCTTCAGTGGGGAGCGAACACCGGGGAGCTGTTTTTT | CASSQVLQWGANTGELFF
. | TRBJ2-1 | 15 | . | TRBV20-1 | TGCAGTGCTAGAGTTCGGGACTTCCTCCAAAATGAGCAGTTCTTC | CSARVRDFLQNEQFF
TRBD2 | TRBJ2-5 | 13 | once | TRBV20-1 | TGCAGTGCCCAGGGACTAGCGGGAGAGACCCAGTACTTC | CSAQGLAGETQYF
. | TRBJ2-5 | 16 | . | TRBV29-1 | TGCAGCGTTGATGGGGGGGCGGGACGGATTCAACAGACCCAGTACTTC | CSVDGGAGRIQQTQYF
TRBD2 | TRBJ2-1 | 14 | . | TRBV20-1 | TGCAGTGCTAGACCCAGCGGGAGATTGAATGAGCAGTTCTTC | CSARPSGRLNEQFF